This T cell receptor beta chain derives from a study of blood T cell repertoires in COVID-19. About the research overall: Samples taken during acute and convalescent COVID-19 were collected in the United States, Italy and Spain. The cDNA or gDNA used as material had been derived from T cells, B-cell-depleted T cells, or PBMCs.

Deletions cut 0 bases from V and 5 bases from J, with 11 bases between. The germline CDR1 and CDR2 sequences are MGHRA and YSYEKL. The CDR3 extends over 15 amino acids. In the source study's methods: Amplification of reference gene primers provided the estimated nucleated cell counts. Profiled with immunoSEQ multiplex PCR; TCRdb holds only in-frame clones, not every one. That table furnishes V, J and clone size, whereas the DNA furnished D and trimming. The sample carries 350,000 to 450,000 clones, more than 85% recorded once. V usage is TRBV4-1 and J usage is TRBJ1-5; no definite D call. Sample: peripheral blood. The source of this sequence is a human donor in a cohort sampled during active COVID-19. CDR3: CASSQDGGEYQPQHF. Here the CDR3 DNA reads TGCGCCAGCAGCCAAGACGGCGGGGAGTATCAGCCCCAGCATTTT.